This T cell receptor beta chain was retrieved from a study of beta chain features in type 1 diabetes. Study-level background: All samples yielded 85 million to 130 million examined sorted cells. Broader study findings: Researchers report that Type 1 diabetes patients had moderately but significantly shorter TCRB CDR3s across all four CD4+ subsets.

Since all of the isolated RNA was reverse transcribed, expressed TCRB transcripts were what got sequenced. Assay used: immunoSEQ multiplex PCR; TCRdb lists only in-frame clones, some missing. The table has more than 20,000 clones, around half seen once. The CDR3 runs 12 residues. CDR1 and CDR2 (germline): MGHDK, SYGVNS. V was trimmed by 3 bases and J by 9 bases, leaving 11 bases between them. This clone showed up just a few times. Its target is not known. The TCR sequence derives from a young man with type 1 diabetes. The rearrangement uses TRBV25-1 and TRBJ1-2; D is unclear. Input material: stem cell memory CD4+ T cells from blood. This CDR3 is CASSEGTNRYTF. The CDR3 DNA follows: TGTGCCAGCAGTGAGGGCACCAACCGCTACACCTTC.